This T cell receptor (beta chain) was sequenced during a study of T cell responses to AZD1222 COVID-19 vaccine. Study-wide context: Samples with a second dose at about 4 or about 12 weeks were pooled together. Overall study results and limits: Increases in Spike-specific TCR breadth and depth were seen after two AZD1222 doses. White British people made up most donors, females outnumbered males, and clonal diversity was possibly underestimated.

J gave up 3 bases and V 6 bases, and 4 bases lay outside the gene matches. The CDR3 is 14 residues long. Looked up from germline, CDR1 is WNHNN and CDR2 is SYGVQD (reference sequence). With respect to this clone: The target antigen is unknown.

The repertoire was sequenced with immunoSEQ multiplex PCR; TCRdb's copy has only in-frame clones and lacks some. Of nearly 100,000 clones listed, over 75% are singletons. This sequence originates from an adult in good health. This specimen consisted of peripheral blood, obtained on day 0 of AZD1222 vaccination. The chain uses TRBV10-1 and TRBJ2-1; 8 nucleotides match TRBD2. The CDR3 protein is CASSTGTSYNEQFF. The CDR3 DNA sequence: TGCGCCAGCAGCACCGGGACTAGCTACAATGAGCAGTTCTTC.